This T cell receptor beta chain is from a study of OX40 agonist ivuxolimab in advanced cancers. Findings and limits, study-wide: Partial responders dosed at 0.1-3.0 mg/kg displayed clonal expansion ranking among the lowest.

On this clone itself: Its antigen is as yet unknown.

The V gene end was trimmed by 5 bases and the J gene end by 0 bases; junction bases not matched to a gene: 12. CDR1 and CDR2 (germline): SEHNR, FQNEAQ (reference sequence). This CDR3 has 18 amino acids. Data came from immunoSEQ multiplex PCR; TCRdb stores just in-frame clones and leaves some out. The sample lists approximately 24,000 clones, approximately 85% seen once, with roughly 35% in the top ten. The specimen comprised CD4+ or CD8+ T cells sorted from blood, sampled in a trial of the OX40 agonist ivuxolimab. The chain combines TRBV7-9 with TRBJ2-2; 7 nucleotides align to TRBD1. This clonotype originated in an adult with an advanced solid tumor such as melanoma, head and neck, liver or kidney cancer. CDR3 nucleotides: TGTGCCAGCAGCGGTTCACAGGGGCCGGAAACGAACACCGGGGAGCTGTTTTTT. Encoded protein: CASSGSQGPETNTGELFF.